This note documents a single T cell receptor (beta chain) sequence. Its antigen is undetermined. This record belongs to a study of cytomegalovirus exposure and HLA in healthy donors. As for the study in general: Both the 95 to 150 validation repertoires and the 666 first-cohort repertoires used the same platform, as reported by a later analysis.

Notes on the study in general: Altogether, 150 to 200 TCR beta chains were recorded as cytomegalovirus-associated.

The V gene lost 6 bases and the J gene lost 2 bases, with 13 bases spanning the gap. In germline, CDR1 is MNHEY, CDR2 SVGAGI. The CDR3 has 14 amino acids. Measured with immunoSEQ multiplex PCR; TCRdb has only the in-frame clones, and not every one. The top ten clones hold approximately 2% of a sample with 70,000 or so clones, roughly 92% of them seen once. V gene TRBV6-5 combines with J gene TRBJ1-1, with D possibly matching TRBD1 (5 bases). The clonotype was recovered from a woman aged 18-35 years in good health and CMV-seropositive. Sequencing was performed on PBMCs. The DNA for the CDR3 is TGTGCCAGCAGACCGGGGGGAGGAAACACTGAAGCTTTCTTT. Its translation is CASRPGGGNTEAFF.